This TCR beta chain derives from a study of blood T cells in healthy people across ages. A second PCR, run for roughly 7 to 11 cycles, used a sample-barcoded 5' primer plus a J-beta primer mix. Each cDNA molecule was tagged by a template-switch adaptor with 12 random nucleotides. Each CDR3 protein is one row after TCRdb ran MiXCR on the 5' RACE reads. The repertoire holds some 700,000 distinct CDR3 sequences, with approximately 39% as singletons. The sample comprised blood. This receptor was taken from a woman aged 55 to 70 in good health.

In nucleotides, the CDR3 is TGTGCCAGCAGCCAACGGGACGGGAACACTGAAGCTTTCTTT. It codes for CASSQRDGNTEAFF. This sequence joins TRBV3-1 and TRBJ1-1; D possibly corresponds to TRBD1 (5 bases). Trimming stripped 2 bases from V and 1 base from J, with 8 bases between. Per germline, CDR1 LGHDT and CDR2 YNNKEL (reference sequence). The CDR3 has 14 residues.